The 23 T cell receptor beta chains in this list originate from one sample, sequenced in a study of blood T cells in healthy people across ages. The use of a sample-barcoded 5' primer and a J-beta primer mix characterized a second PCR of about 6 to 12 cycles. TCRdb processed the 5' RACE reads anew with MiXCR; each CDR3 protein has one entry. Of approximately 780,000 distinct CDR3 sequences in the sample, more than 25% were seen once. Another study also made use of these data, one on T cells of mothers and their children.

The sample taken for sequencing was blood. The receptors here all came from a boy aged 5 to 17 in good health.

The J gene is TRBJ1-2, the V gene TRBV30; D remains ambiguous. The V and J ends lost 5 bases and 5 bases respectively, with 15 bases between them. The CDR3 is 13 residues long. Germline V gives CDR1 GTSNPN, CDR2 SVGIG (reference sequence). The CDR3 here is CAWAGEVGYGYTF. The DNA of the CDR3 is TGTGCCTGGGCTGGGGAAGTGGGTTATGGCTACACCTTC.

The rearrangement uses TRBV24-1 and TRBJ2-3; D is ambiguous. Germline V CDR1 and CDR2: KGHDR, SFDVKD. V was clipped by 2 bases and J by 6 bases, with 11 bases between them. This CDR3 region has 14 residues. CDR3 in DNA: TGTGCCACCAGTGATTATCCTCAGTGGGATACGCAGTATTTT. It yields the protein CATSDYPQWDTQYF.

This chain connects TRBV4-3 to TRBJ2-3; 7 bases agree with TRBD2. Trimming removed 1 base from V and 6 bases from J; junction bases left unmatched: 13. Germline CDR1 reads LGHNA; CDR2 reads YSLEER. The CDR3 loop spans 17 amino acids. CDR3 nucleotides: TGCGCCAGCAGCCAAGGGGGGGGGACCTGGGGCCGGGATACGCAGTATTTT. Translated, it gives CASSQGGGTWGRDTQYF.

The J gene is TRBJ1-5, the V gene TRBV6-4, with 9 bases lining up with TRBD1. Trimming took 5 bases from V and 5 from J; bases not matched to a gene: 7. The CDR3 loop spans 15 amino acids. Germline CDR1 and CDR2: MRHNA and SNTAGT. The CDR3 region has the DNA TGTGCCAGCAGTTCCGGGACAGGGAACGATCAGCCCCAGCATTTT. Translated, it gives CASSSGTGNDQPQHF.

This clonotype occurred a few times. This chain joins TRBV7-3 and TRBJ2-2; D is perhaps TRBD2 (6 bases). This CDR3 spans 13 amino acids. The V gene's germline CDR1 is SGHTA and CDR2 FQGTGA. The germline V and J ends were trimmed by 4 bases and 7 bases, with 10 bases remaining between them. CDR3 DNA: TGTGCCAGCAGCTGGGACTCCGGCGGGGAGCTGTTTTTT. As protein: CASSWDSGGELFF.

The table lists this clonotype with a few counts. V is TRBV12-3 or TRBV12-4 and J is TRBJ2-3; D is perhaps TRBD2 (7 bases). The CDR3 spans 15 residues. With 5 bases removed from V and 7 bases from J, the gap between germline ends came to 19 bases. CDR3 in DNA: TGTGCCAGCAGTCCCGTTGTGGCGGGGGCTTATACGCAGTATTTT. Translating gives CASSPVVAGAYTQYF.

This clonotype has just a few counts. The rearrangement uses TRBV7-2 and TRBJ2-4; D may be TRBD1 (6 bases). CDR1 SGHTA and CDR2 FQGNSA come from the germline V gene. This CDR3 comprises 15 residues. V lost 5 bases, J lost 0 bases, and 11 bases lay in between. CDR3 region: CASSNRTVAKNIQYF. Written as DNA, the CDR3 is TGTGCCAGCAGCAACCGGACAGTAGCCAAAAACATTCAGTACTTC.

This clonotype showed up just a few times. J is TRBJ2-2 and V is TRBV7-3, with D uncertain. With 2 bases removed from V and 2 bases from J, the gap between germline ends came to 6 bases. Germline values: CDR1 SGHTA, CDR2 FQGTGA. This CDR3 comprises 14 residues. CDR3 amino acids: CASSLLLNTGELFF. The DNA of the CDR3 is TGTGCCAGCAGCTTACTACTCAACACCGGGGAGCTGTTTTTT.

There are a few counts of this clonotype. The rearrangement uses TRBV18 and TRBJ1-4; D is ambiguous. The CDR3 is made up of 15 amino acids. In germline, CDR1 is KGHSH, CDR2 LQKENI. Trimming left V 0 bases short and J 5 bases short, with 10 bases between. CDR3 DNA: TGTGCCAGCTCACCACCGGGGATGGGCAATGAAAAACTGTTTTTT. It translates to CASSPPGMGNEKLFF.

The chain joins TRBV2 to TRBJ2-5; no firm D call. The J call is uncertain, as TRBJ2-1 better fits the DNA end. The CDR3 totals 12 residues. Germline V CDR1 and CDR2: SNHLY, FYNNEI. The CDR3 nucleotides read TGTGCCAGCATTATTAACGGCAATGAGCAGTTCTTC. Translation: CASIINGNEQFF.

This rearrangement joins TRBV7-9 to TRBJ2-7; no clear D gene. Per the germline V gene, CDR1 is SEHNR and CDR2 is FQNEAQ (reference sequence). The CDR3 is 16 amino acids. The germline V and J ends were trimmed by 1 base and 3 bases, with 16 bases remaining between them. The CDR3 protein is CASSLEAGFGYYEQYF. The CDR3 bases are TGTGCCAGCAGCTTAGAGGCCGGTTTTGGTTACTACGAGCAGTACTTC.

This clonotype was seen more than once but under ten times. The chain is built from TRBV29-1 and TRBJ2-5; the D is unclear. V lost 4 bases and J lost 4, with 4 bases in between. Germline CDR1 SQVTM, CDR2 ANQGSEA. CDR3 length: 10 residues. CDR3 residues: CSVAGETQYF. CDR3 coding DNA: TGCAGCGTTGCAGGAGAGACCCAGTACTTC.

This clonotype was counted a few times. This chain links TRBV20-1 with TRBJ2-7, with D maybe TRBD1 (5 bases). CDR3 size: 12 residues. V was shortened by 6 bases and J by 5 bases, with 14 bases between the two germline ends. Looked up from germline, CDR1 is DFQATT and CDR2 is SNEGSKA (reference sequence). The CDR3 loop reads CSAKGQSHEQYF. CDR3 coding DNA: TGCAGTGCGAAGGGGCAGTCCCACGAGCAGTACTTC.

The V call is TRBV27, the J call TRBJ2-3, with D possibly TRBD2 on 6 matching bases. This CDR3 comprises 14 residues. V lost 4 bases to trimming and J lost 4 bases, with 12 bases between them. Looked up from germline, CDR1 is MNHEY and CDR2 is SMNVEV (reference sequence). The CDR3 DNA sequence: TGTGCCAGCAGTTGGGGGGTGGGGGCAGATACGCAGTATTTT. Translated, it gives CASSWGVGADTQYF.

This clonotype has just a few counts. Just one base apart from a much larger clone, this may be a read error. The chain couples TRBV2 to TRBJ2-5; D possibly matches TRBD1 or TRBD2 (6 bases each). This CDR3 has 13 amino acids. CDR1 and CDR2 from the germline V gene are SNHLY and FYNNEI. Trimming shortened V by 3 bases and J by 9 bases, and 14 bases separated the two germline ends. The CDR3 DNA sequence: TGTGCCAGCAGTGATGGGGGGCTTGAGGCCCAGTACTTC. Translated, it gives CASSDGGLEAQYF. Full variable domain (remainder filled in from reference TRBV2 and TRBJ2-5): EPEVTQTPSHQVTQMGQEVILRCVPISNHLYFYWYRQILGQKVEFLVSFYNNEISEKSEIFDDQFSVERPDGSNFTLKIRSTKLEDSAMYFCASSDGGLEAQYFGPGTRLLVL.

This clonotype was detected only a few times. The rearrangement joins TRBV6-4 to TRBJ2-3, with TRBD1 matching over 7 bases. V lost 2 bases, J lost 6 bases, and 2 bases stayed unmatched. This CDR3 is 13 amino acids long. CDR1 MRHNA and CDR2 SNTAGT come from the germline V gene. CDR3 in amino acids: CASSDRGHDTQYF. The CDR3 DNA sequence: TGTGCCAGCAGTGACAGGGGGCACGATACGCAGTATTTT.

The V call is TRBV5-5, the J call TRBJ2-1, with D possibly matching TRBD2 (7 bases). V lost 3 bases to trimming and J lost 2 bases, with 15 bases between them. This CDR3 region has 16 residues. The germline CDR1 and CDR2 sequences are SGHKS and YYEKEE (reference sequence). Written as DNA, the CDR3 is TGTGCCAGCAGCTCTCGGGGGGCGGGGACCTACAATGAGCAGTTCTTC. This translates into CASSSRGAGTYNEQFF. The entire variable domain, with the rest obtained from reference TRBV5-5 and TRBJ2-1, is as follows: DAGVTQSPTHLIKTRGQQVTLRCSPISGHKSVSWYQQVLGQGPQFIFQYYEKEERGRGNFPDRFSARQFPNYSSELNVNALLLGDSALYLCASSSRGAGTYNEQFFGPGTRLTVL.

This clonotype has a handful of counts. The V call is TRBV4-2, the J call TRBJ2-5; D is unclear. This CDR3 is 13 amino acids long. Trimming took 4 bases from V and 1 from J, leaving 7 bases between them. CDR1 and CDR2 (germline): LGHNA, YNFKEQ. DNA of the CDR3: TGTGCCAGCAGCCGGGCTCCCCAAGAGACCCAGTACTTC. Protein product: CASSRAPQETQYF.

This clonotype was seen only a few times. This chain links TRBV12-3 or TRBV12-4 with TRBJ2-3; no reliable D call. The CDR3 is made up of 15 amino acids. V shed 6 bases and J shed 5 bases, with 18 bases lying between them. CDR3 in DNA: TGTGCCAGCAGGTCCCCTGCTCACACCATAGATACGCAGTATTTT. It encodes CASRSPAHTIDTQYF.

This clonotype was recorded a few times. J is TRBJ2-5 and V is TRBV12-3 or TRBV12-4; 13 bases fit TRBD2. The CDR3 runs to 16 residues. Trimming at V came to 5 bases and at J to 5 bases, leaving 8 bases not matched to a gene. CDR3 protein: CASSPGLAGVGETQYF. The CDR3 region has the DNA TGTGCCAGCAGTCCCGGACTAGCGGGGGTTGGTGAGACCCAGTACTTC.

This chain connects TRBV12-3 or TRBV12-4 to TRBJ2-4; tentatively, D is TRBD1 (6 bases). Trimming stripped 3 bases from V and 0 bases from J, with 15 bases between. The CDR3 is made up of 17 amino acids. The CDR3 reads CASSFSPGVGAKNIQYF. In DNA form, the CDR3 reads TGTGCCAGCAGTTTCTCTCCAGGGGTTGGAGCCAAAAACATTCAGTACTTC.

The chain recombines TRBV27 with TRBJ2-6, with no clear D. Germline V gene sequence: CDR1 MNHEY, CDR2 SMNVEV (reference sequence). The CDR3 is 15 amino acids. Trimming removed 3 bases at V and 2 bases at J, with 8 bases between. The CDR3 bases are TGTGCCAGCAGTTTTCGGGCTCCTGGGGCCAACGTCCTGACTTTC. This codes for CASSFRAPGANVLTF.

This clonotype was seen more than once but under ten times. V gene TRBV15 combines with J gene TRBJ1-2; D might be TRBD1 (5 bases). V was clipped by 1 base and J by 5 bases, with 11 bases between them. The CDR3 is 14 residues long. Germline V gene sequence: CDR1 LNHNV, CDR2 YYDKDF (reference sequence). CDR3 nucleotides: TGTGCCACCAGCAGAGGGGGGGACGGATATGGCTACACCTTC. Its translation is CATSRGGDGYGYTF.